This record looks at one T cell receptor beta chain sequence and its context. Its antigen is undetermined. These data belong to a study of OX40 agonist ivuxolimab in advanced cancers. Overall study: Three partial responders included one hepatocellular carcinoma patient and two cutaneous melanoma patients. Study-level points and caveats: Expanded clones belonging to CD8+ T cells outnumbered, on average, those of CD4+.

The protocol was immunoSEQ multiplex PCR, while the TCRdb copy is restricted to in-frame clones and leaves out a portion. The sample includes over 25,000 clones, around 79% seen only once; the top ten take about 29%. The CDR3 contains 15 residues. V was clipped by 0 bases and J by 6 bases, with 14 bases between them. CDR1 and CDR2 (germline): MNHEY, SVGAGI. This receptor was identified in an adult with an advanced solid tumor such as melanoma, head and neck, liver or kidney cancer. The V and J genes are TRBV6-5 and TRBJ1-2, with a weak D call TRBD1 (5 bases). Source: CD4+ or CD8+ T cells sorted from blood, taken in a trial of the OX40 agonist ivuxolimab. CDR3 region: CASSYSMGGLDGYTF. CDR3 DNA: TGTGCCAGCAGTTACTCGATGGGGGGACTCGATGGCTACACCTTC.